The 17 T cell receptor beta chains given below trace back to one sample, sequenced in a study of regulatory T cells in long-lasting Graves disease. Both iRepertoire HTBI primers and Arm-PCR of CDR3 regions were used to build the TCR beta libraries. Each CDR3 protein is one row after TCRdb ran MiXCR on the multiplex PCR reads. The sample shows about 460,000 distinct CDR3 sequences, less than 25% of them seen only once. The sample's time point: persistent/refractory GD, antithyroid drugs over 5 years with positive TRAb. The TCR library was made from RNA extracted from PBMCs. This specimen was peripheral blood mononuclear cells (PBMCs), taken when the disease was refractory, from a patient treated with antithyroid drugs. Receptors were obtained from a female donor with Graves disease.

Ten or more counts support this clonotype. The chain carries TRBV29-1 and TRBJ1-1; 7 bases are a match to TRBD1. This CDR3 region has 14 residues. Germline V CDR1 and CDR2: SQVTM, ANQGSEA. V was pared by 2 bases and J by 5 bases, with 8 bases of the junction left unmatched. The CDR3 bases are TGCAGCGTTGAATGGAAGGGGGCTGGAACTGAAGCTTTCTTT. Translated: CSVEWKGAGTEAFF.

The sample holds a few counts of this clonotype. The chain employs TRBV6-1 and TRBJ1-3; TRBD1 might be the D (5 bases). The CDR3 covers 15 residues. Trimming left V 7 bases short and J 0 bases short, with 13 bases between. Germline lookup yields CDR1 MNHNS and CDR2 SASEGT. CDR3 DNA: TGTGCCAGCACGCGGATTGGGGGCTCTGGAAACACCATATATTTT. Protein product: CASTRIGGSGNTIYF.

On this clonotype itself: Just one base apart from a much larger clone, this may be a read error. The chain is built from TRBV28 and TRBJ2-7; 7 positions match TRBD1. Germline loops: CDR1 MDHEN, CDR2 SYDVKM. This CDR3 comprises 14 residues. The CDR3 DNA reads as TGTACCAGCAGTCCCCGACAGGGTGACCACGAGCAGTACTTC. Its protein is CTSSPRQGDHEQYF.

This clonotype has at least ten counts. This rearrangement joins TRBV7-6 to TRBJ1-2; D is ambiguous. Deletions cut 5 bases from V and 0 bases from J, with 13 bases between. The germline gives CDR1 SGHVS, CDR2 FNYEAQ. The CDR3 runs 15 residues. CDR3 bases: TGTGCCAGCAGCCCCTCCGTTTCCGCTAACTATGGCTACACCTTC. Protein: CASSPSVSANYGYTF.

Many counts were recorded for this clonotype. The chain uses TRBV11-3 and TRBJ1-1; D gene unclear. The CDR3 covers 14 residues. Per germline, CDR1 SGHNT and CDR2 YENEEA. Trimming took off 3 bases at V and 3 bases at J, with 11 bases between the two ends. The CDR3: CASSFRASDTEAFF. CDR3 nucleotide sequence: TGTGCCAGCAGCTTTAGGGCTTCGGACACTGAAGCTTTCTTT.

This clonotype was detected ten times or more. This rearrangement joins TRBV28 to TRBJ1-6, with 7 bases matching TRBD1. The germline gives CDR1 MDHEN, CDR2 SYDVKM. V trimming: 8 bases; J trimming: 14 bases; junction bases outside the gene matches: 15. The CDR3 has 14 amino acids. The CDR3 sequence is CASGSITGEWTLHF. The CDR3 DNA reads TGTGCCAGCGGCTCGATAACAGGGGAGTGGACCCTCCACTTT. The variable domain in full, completed from reference TRBV28 and TRBJ1-6, reads DVKVTQSSRYLVKRTGEKVFLECVQDMDHENMFWYRQDPGLGLRLIYFSYDVKMKEKGDIPEGYSVSREKKERFSLILESASTNQTSMYLCASGSITGEWTLHFGNGTRLTVT.

This clonotype was observed at least ten times. The chain joins TRBV12-3 or TRBV12-4 to TRBJ1-3, with 7 bases identical to TRBD1. The CDR3 totals 12 residues. J was trimmed by 8 bases and V by 5 bases; bases with no gene match: 3. The CDR3 sequence is CASSPRGDTIYF. The CDR3, as DNA: TGTGCCAGCAGTCCCAGGGGGGACACCATATATTTT.

This clonotype has a count of ten or more. The CDR3 coding sequence is TGCGCCAGCAGCCAAGAGGGTCCGGGGATCTATGGCTACACCTTC. Protein: CASSQEGPGIYGYTF. This sequence joins TRBV4-1 and TRBJ1-2; no definite D call. CDR3 length: 15 residues. Germline V gene data show CDR1 as MGHRA and CDR2 as YSYEKL. V gave up 0 bases and J gave up 4 bases, with 12 bases separating them.

The chain couples TRBV27 to TRBJ1-2; unclear D gene. From germline, CDR1 is MNHEY and CDR2 SMNVEV (reference sequence). Trimming took off 2 bases at V and 2 bases at J, with 9 bases between the two ends. CDR3 size: 14 residues. CDR3 region: CASSLNRRNYGYTF. In nucleotides, the CDR3 is TGTGCCAGCAGTTTAAACCGTCGAAACTATGGCTACACCTTC.

In its sample, this clonotype was seen many times. The V gene is TRBV7-2, the J gene TRBJ1-1; D gene unclear. CDR1 SGHTA and CDR2 FQGNSA come from the germline V gene. There are 14 residues in the CDR3. Trimming shortened V by 4 bases and J by 1 base, and 10 bases separated the two germline ends. The CDR3 protein is CASSSSVGNTEAFF. In DNA, the CDR3 is TGTGCCAGCAGCTCCAGTGTTGGGAACACTGAAGCTTTCTTT.

This clonotype was detected many times. This chain links TRBV20-1 with TRBJ1-1; D is undetermined. V was trimmed by 6 bases and J by 1 base, leaving 12 bases between them. CDR3 length equals 13 residues. Germline values: CDR1 DFQATT, CDR2 SNEGSKA (reference sequence). This chain's CDR3 is CSAPRDTNTEAFF. CDR3 in DNA: TGCAGTGCCCCTAGGGATACGAACACTGAAGCTTTCTTT.

In this sample, this clonotype turned up once. A much larger clone differs by one base, so this may be a read error. In this CDR3 the conserved last residue, phenylalanine or tryptophan, is missing, so a read error is likely. The chain uses TRBV11-2 and TRBJ2-7, with 15 bases aligning to TRBD2. Per the germline V gene, CDR1 is SGHAT and CDR2 is FQNNGV. The CDR3 sequence is 18 residues long. Germline trimming cut 1 base from V and 4 bases from J; bases unmatched to any gene: 8. Here the CDR3 reads CASSLVQRGTSGRYEQYL. CDR3 DNA sequence: TGTGCCAGCAGCTTAGTACAGCGGGGGACTAGCGGGAGGTACGAGCAGTACCTC.

There are many counts of this clonotype. The CDR3 sequence: CASSLSWATNEKLFF. The DNA for the CDR3 is TGTGCCAGCAGCCTGAGTTGGGCAACTAATGAAAAACTGTTTTTT. The chain employs TRBV7-8 and TRBJ1-4, with D unclear. CDR1 is SGHVS, CDR2 FQNEAQ, per germline. V lost 5 bases and J 0 bases, leaving 10 bases between the germline ends. The CDR3 runs to 15 residues.

The chain uses TRBV25-1 and TRBJ2-4; the D is unclear. The CDR3 runs 12 residues. Looked up from germline, CDR1 is MGHDK and CDR2 is SYGVNS. The V end was cut by 4 bases, the J end by 7 bases, with 8 bases between. The CDR3 nucleotides are TGTGCCAGCAGTGCCCCGGACAACATTCAGTACTTC. Translating it yields CASSAPDNIQYF.

This clonotype was counted only a few times. The V and J genes are TRBV29-1 and TRBJ1-1; D is unclear. Germline values: CDR1 SQVTM, CDR2 ANQGSEA. V dropped 4 bases and J dropped 1 base, with 7 bases sitting between them. The CDR3 spans 12 residues. The CDR3 here is CSVARTNTEAFF. The CDR3 bases are TGCAGCGTTGCCAGGACGAACACTGAAGCTTTCTTT.

This clonotype was seen more than once but under ten times. This may come from a read error, since a much larger clone is one base off. Without the conserved terminal phenylalanine or tryptophan, this CDR3 likely stems from a read error. The gene calls are TRBV2 and TRBJ1-1, with D hard to call. With 2 bases removed from V and 1 base from J, the gap between germline ends came to 17 bases. CDR1 and CDR2 (germline): SNHLY, FYNNEI. The CDR3 spans 17 residues. The CDR3 spells CASSEYAASRRNTEAFS. As DNA, the CDR3 is TGTGCCAGCAGTGAATATGCGGCATCCAGAAGGAACACTGAAGCTTTCTCT.

This clonotype was seen repeatedly, ten times or more. The rearrangement uses TRBV11-2 and TRBJ1-1; D is unclear. The CDR3 is 15 amino acids. Germline values: CDR1 SGHAT, CDR2 FQNNGV. Trimming shortened V by 1 base and J by 6 bases, and 15 bases separated the two germline ends. In nucleotides, the CDR3 is TGTGCCAGCAGCTTAGTGACGGGGAGGTCGGCTGAAGCTTTCTTT. Encoded protein: CASSLVTGRSAEAFF. Full variable domain (rest looked up from reference TRBV11-2 and TRBJ1-1): EAGVAQSPRYKIIEKRQSVAFWCNPISGHATLYWYQQILGQGPKLLIQFQNNGVVDDSQLPKDRFSAERLKGVDSTLKIQPAKLEDSAVYLCASSLVTGRSAEAFFGQGTRLTVV.